The rows below give T cell receptor beta chains drawn from one sample of a study of OX40 agonist ivuxolimab in advanced cancers. Here immunoSEQ multiplex PCR was the method, and the copy in TCRdb shows in-frame clones only, minus some. The top ten hold under 7.5% of the sample, which has some 83,000 clones, 70% to 90% seen once. The sample in question was CD4+ or CD8+ T cells sorted from blood, obtained in a trial of the OX40 agonist ivuxolimab. The source is an adult with an advanced solid tumor such as melanoma, head and neck, liver or kidney cancer. CDR3s include the opening cysteine and the closing phenylalanine or tryptophan. A D gene is named only where the DNA matches it firmly. Rows give clone size only sometimes, using once, few, many, or a class for an expanded clone.

TRBJ1-1	NA	NA	TRBV7-2	TGTGCCAGCAGCTTAACGGCGACCACTGAAGCTTTCTTT	CASSLTATTEAFF
TRBJ2-3	NA	NA	TRBV7-3	TGTGCCAGCAGCCGGGGGACAAATCCTAGCACAGATACGCAGTATTTT	CASSRGTNPSTDTQYF
TRBJ2-1	NA	TRBD2	TRBV10-3	TGTGCCATCCTCCAGGGCGGGGGGGAGCAGTTCTTC	CAILQGGGEQFF
TRBJ2-3	NA	TRBD2	TRBV11-2	TGTGCCAGCAGCTTAGTGGGCGGGGGTCCGGATACGCAGTATTTT	CASSLVGGGPDTQYF
TRBJ2-1	NA	NA	TRBV29-1	TGCAGCGTTGTGCGGGCTGGGGATGAGCAGTTCTTC	CSVVRAGDEQFF
TRBJ1-2	few	TRBD1	TRBV5-4	TGTGCCAGCAGCTCCCGGGACAGGGCACGCTATGGCTACACCTTC	CASSSRDRARYGYTF
TRBJ2-3	NA	NA	TRBV7-2	TGTGCCAGCAGCCCGGGGGTCAGCGTGGTGGATACGCAGTATTTT	CASSPGVSVVDTQYF
TRBJ2-1	few	NA	TRBV7-9	TGTGCCAGCAGCTTAGCGTATGGGGGCTGGGAGCAGTTCTTC	CASSLAYGGWEQFF
TRBJ1-5	NA	TRBD1	TRBV19	TGTGCCAGTAGTAACAGGGGGTACAATCAGCCCCAGCATTTT	CASSNRGYNQPQHF
TRBJ1-1	NA	NA	TRBV7-2	TGTGCCAGCAGCTTCGGGGGAGGGAACACTGAAGCTTTCTTT	CASSFGGGNTEAFF
TRBJ2-7	few	TRBD2	TRBV6-5	TGTGCCAGCAGCGGGACTAGGGGCTCCTACGAGCAGTACTTC	CASSGTRGSYEQYF
TRBJ1-1	NA	NA	TRBV5-1	TGCGCCAGCAGCTTTACACGTTTGGCTGAAGCTTTCTTT	CASSFTRLAEAFF
TRBJ2-1	once	TRBD2	TRBV7-6	TGTGCCAGCAGCCCAGGCGGTAGCGGGGGGAATGAGCAGTTCTTC	CASSPGGSGGNEQFF
TRBJ2-3	many	TRBD1	TRBV9	TGTGCCAGTGGACAGGTCAGCACAGATACGCAGTATTTT	CASGQVSTDTQYF
TRBJ2-7	NA	TRBD1	TRBV5-1	TGCGCCAGCAGCCTAGGCAAGGACAGGGGTTACGAGCAGTACTTC	CASSLGKDRGYEQYF
TRBJ1-2	NA	TRBD1	TRBV5-1	TGCGCCAGCAGCAAAGAGACAGGGAACTATGGCTACACCTTC	CASSKETGNYGYTF
TRBJ2-7	NA	TRBD2	TRBV19	TGTGCCAGTAGTATCCCCGGTAGCGGGGGGTACTACGAGCAGTACTTC	CASSIPGSGGYYEQYF
TRBJ1-2	NA	NA	TRBV29-1	TGCAGCGTTGAGGGCAGGGCGGACTATGGCTACACCTTC	CSVEGRADYGYTF
TRBJ2-7	NA	NA	TRBV6-5	TGTGCCAGCAGTTACTCGAGGGATTTCACCTACGAGCAGTACTTC	CASSYSRDFTYEQYF
TRBJ2-2	NA	NA	TRBV4-2	TGTGCCAGCAGCCAAGCGGAGGGCGGGGAGCTGTTTTTT	CASSQAEGGELFF
TRBJ2-6	NA	NA	TRBV4-1	TGCGCCAGCAGCCAAGATAACAGGTTAAAGTCTGGGGCCAACGTCCTGACTTTC	CASSQDNRLKSGANVLTF
TRBJ1-2	NA	TRBD1	TRBV6-6	TGTGCCAGCAGTTACGGACAGGGGGGAAACGATGGCTACACCTTC	CASSYGQGGNDGYTF